The 3 T cell receptor beta chains reported below all come from one sample, sequenced in a study of type 1 regulatory T cells. Their specific antigens are unknown. From the reads, TCRdb called clonotypes with MiXCR, one entry per CDR3 protein. The table lists about 68,000 distinct CDR3 sequences, roughly 60% of them singletons. The sample consisted of cultured T cells, either the whole culture or a sorted T cell fraction (not recorded which). Indicated subset: Tr1-enriched cell product generated in vitro against host alloantigens. Source of these receptors: a human donor in good health.

Details on this clonotype: A junction boundary mismatches the germline segment, possibly from a read error. V usage is TRBV20-1 and J usage is TRBJ2-2, with 10 bases fitting TRBD2. The germline CDR1 and CDR2 sequences are DFQATT and SNEGSKA (reference sequence). The CDR3 covers 18 residues. CDR3 residues: CSARMGRTSGTNTGGLFF. The DNA for the CDR3 is TGCAGTGCTAGGATGGGTCGGACTAGCGGTACGAACACCGGGGGGCTGTTTTTT.

This clonotype has only a few counts. The chain carries TRBV7-8 and TRBJ2-1; 8 nucleotides agree with TRBD2. The CDR3 loop spans 14 amino acids. With 5 bases clipped from V and 5 bases from J, the junction kept 5 bases outside the gene matches. CDR1 is SGHVS and CDR2 is FQNEAQ in the germline V gene. The CDR3 protein is CASSQSGSHNEQFF. The CDR3 DNA reads as TGTGCCAGCAGCCAAAGCGGGAGTCACAATGAGCAGTTCTTC.

J is TRBJ2-1 and V is TRBV20-1, with TRBD2 identical over 13 bases. J lost 4 bases, V lost 6 bases, and 6 bases had no gene match. There are 15 residues in the CDR3. In germline, CDR1 is DFQATT, CDR2 SNEGSKA (reference sequence). CDR3 loop: CSAPPGLAGYNEQFF. The CDR3 DNA is TGCAGTGCCCCCCCGGGACTAGCGGGGTACAATGAGCAGTTCTTC.